These 27 T cell receptor beta chains were sequenced from one sample in a study of human T cells and chemical hapten exposure. Time point meaning: patch test 2, 6 weeks after DPC sensitization. Indicated treatment: therapeutic diphenylcyclopropenone sensitization with weekly scalp DPC. TCRdb analysed the RACE reads with MiXCR anew, one entry per CDR3 protein. The repertoire holds 89,000 or so distinct CDR3 sequences, with approximately 6.6% as singletons. Sequenced material: whole blood, taken in connection with sensitization to the hapten diphenylcyclopropenone (DPC). These receptors came from a woman younger than 45 with alopecia areata. Some clones in this sample may be carry-over from other donors' samples.

The V call is TRBV7-2, the J call TRBJ2-3; 11 bases line up with TRBD2. With V trimmed by 1 base and J by 6 bases, 12 bases remained unmatched. In germline, CDR1 is SGHTA, CDR2 FQGNSA. The length of the CDR3 is 18 residues. CDR3 sequence reads: CASSLVTSGGLPYDTQYF. Here the CDR3 DNA reads TGTGCCAGCAGCTTAGTCACTAGCGGGGGCCTACCCTATGATACGCAGTATTTT.

This clonotype was found many times. This chain joins TRBV4-1 and TRBJ1-4; 9 bases match TRBD1. In germline, CDR1 is MGHRA, CDR2 YSYEKL. V was clipped by 6 bases and J by 5 bases; unmatched bases: 4. The CDR3 is 14 amino acids. CDR3 amino acids: CASSKGQGNEKLFF. For the CDR3, the DNA is TGCGCCAGCAGTAAGGGACAGGGCAATGAAAAACTGTTTTTT.

This clonotype was seen ten or more times. The chain joins TRBV11-2 to TRBJ1-1; D not resolved. This CDR3 region has 14 residues. CDR1 is SGHAT, CDR2 FQNNGV, per germline. Trimming took off 1 base at V and 5 bases at J, with 11 bases between the two ends. The CDR3 DNA sequence: TGTGCCAGCAGCTTAGGACATTATTCGACTGAAGCTTTCTTT. It codes for CASSLGHYSTEAFF.

This clonotype showed up many times. The chain recombines TRBV7-2 with TRBJ1-5, with D unresolved. This CDR3 spans 14 amino acids. The germline gives CDR1 SGHTA, CDR2 FQGNSA. V was pared by 2 bases and J by 3 bases, with 8 bases between. The CDR3 sequence: CASSLLGHNQPQHF. The CDR3 DNA sequence: TGTGCCAGCAGCTTATTAGGGCACAATCAGCCCCAGCATTTT.

This clonotype was seen a handful of times. This chain uses TRBV7-9 with TRBJ2-7; D possibly corresponds to TRBD1 (7 bases). Germline loops: CDR1 SEHNR, CDR2 FQNEAQ (reference sequence). CDR3 length: 16 residues. Trimming cost V 5 bases and J 2 bases, with 19 bases left between them. DNA for the CDR3: TGTGCCAGCAGCCCCTACACGACAGGGAGGACCTACGAGCAGTACTTC. This sequence encodes CASSPYTTGRTYEQYF.

CDR3 DNA sequence: TGTGCCAGCAGCCCTATCAGGGGACCTTTCGGTTACTTC. Amino acid sequence: CASSPIRGPFGYF. V gene TRBV2 combines with J gene TRBJ2-7; TRBD1 is a possible D gene (6 bases). This CDR3 has 13 amino acids. Germline V gene lookup returns CDR1 SNHLY and CDR2 FYNNEI. Trimming pared 6 bases from V and 13 bases from J, leaving 22 bases between.

This clonotype was counted ten times or more. The rearrangement links TRBV2 to TRBJ2-3; D might be TRBD1 (5 bases). This CDR3 is 14 amino acids long. Germline V gene sequence: CDR1 SNHLY, CDR2 FYNNEI. The V gene lost 7 bases and the J gene lost 0 bases, with 11 bases spanning the gap. CDR3 sequence: CASKDTTSTDTQYF. CDR3 in DNA: TGTGCCAGCAAGGACACGACTAGCACAGATACGCAGTATTTT.

This clonotype was detected many times. The J gene is TRBJ2-5, the V gene TRBV20-1; D might be TRBD1 or TRBD2, each matching 5 bases. Germline values: CDR1 DFQATT, CDR2 SNEGSKA (reference sequence). This CDR3 has 14 residues. The V end was cut by 4 bases, the J end by 4 bases, with 16 bases between. CDR3 amino acids: CSATQASRGETQYF. The CDR3 DNA sequence: TGCAGTGCTACACAGGCCTCGAGGGGAGAGACCCAGTACTTC.

The genes are TRBV5-1 and TRBJ2-3; D is possibly TRBD2 (6 bases). Per germline, CDR1 SGHRS and CDR2 YFSETQ. The CDR3 has 17 amino acids. Trimming took 0 bases from V and 4 from J, leaving 18 bases between them. The CDR3 here is CASSLVGMAAGPDTQYF. In DNA form, the CDR3 reads TGCGCCAGCAGCTTGGTCGGTATGGCAGCGGGCCCAGATACGCAGTATTTT.

In this sample, this clonotype turned up a few times. The CDR3 region has the DNA TGTGCCAGCAGCTTCCCACCAAGCGGGGCCGGGGAGACCCAGTACTTC. Translation: CASSFPPSGAGETQYF. The chain links TRBV11-2 to TRBJ2-5; 7 nucleotides match TRBD2. V gave up 3 bases and J gave up 5 bases; unmatched junction bases: 12. CDR1 SGHAT and CDR2 FQNNGV come from the germline V gene. The CDR3 runs 16 residues.

Ten or more counts support this clonotype. The chain joins TRBV5-1 to TRBJ1-1; D is perhaps TRBD1 (6 bases). The germline V gene encodes CDR1 SGHRS and CDR2 YFSETQ. This CDR3 has 16 residues. Deletions cut 5 bases from V and 0 bases from J, with 17 bases between. The CDR3: CASSFAGAVLNTEAFF. The CDR3 bases are TGCGCCAGCAGTTTTGCAGGGGCCGTTTTGAACACTGAAGCTTTCTTT.

This clonotype was picked up many times. V gene TRBV7-2 combines with J gene TRBJ2-3; perhaps TRBD2 as D (5 bases). Looked up from germline, CDR1 is SGHTA and CDR2 is FQGNSA. V gave up 2 bases and J gave up 4 bases, with 13 bases separating them. The CDR3 is made up of 15 amino acids. CDR3 in DNA: TGTGCCAGCAGCTTAAGCGGAGCGACCGCAGATACGCAGTATTTT. Translation gives CASSLSGATADTQYF.

This clonotype occurred many times. V is TRBV20-1 and J is TRBJ1-2; perhaps TRBD1 as D (5 bases). From germline, CDR1 is DFQATT and CDR2 SNEGSKA (reference sequence). The CDR3 covers 14 residues. V lost 4 bases and J 4 bases, leaving 16 bases between the germline ends. The CDR3: CSAKWDLWSYGYTF. In DNA form, the CDR3 reads TGCAGTGCTAAATGGGACCTTTGGTCCTATGGCTACACCTTC.

This clonotype has a count of ten or more. The chain has TRBV20-1 and TRBJ2-7, with 8 bases lining up with TRBD1. Germline values: CDR1 DFQATT, CDR2 SNEGSKA (reference sequence). The V and J ends lost 0 bases and 3 bases, in that order; junction bases with no gene match: 10. The length of the CDR3 is 16 residues. The CDR3 loop reads CSARERTGKAYYEQYF. For the CDR3, the DNA is TGCAGTGCTAGAGAAAGGACAGGGAAGGCATACTACGAGCAGTACTTC.

Ten or more counts support this clonotype. The chain joins TRBV20-1 to TRBJ2-5, with TRBD1 identical over 10 bases. Germline-derived CDR1 and CDR2 are DFQATT and SNEGSKA (reference sequence). The CDR3 runs to 16 residues. V was clipped by 6 bases and J by 3 bases; unmatched bases: 13. This CDR3 reads CSARGPWTGGKETQYF. Here the CDR3 DNA reads TGCAGTGCGAGGGGACCTTGGACAGGGGGGAAAGAGACCCAGTACTTC.

The chain carries TRBV2 and TRBJ2-3; D unclear. The ends were cut back, 3 bases at V and 0 bases at J, with 19 bases in the middle. Germline assignment: CDR1 SNHLY and CDR2 FYNNEI. This CDR3 spans 18 amino acids. The CDR3 nucleotides read TGTGCCAGCAGTGATAGTCGTGGTGCAGAAGATAGCACAGATACGCAGTATTTT. This codes for CASSDSRGAEDSTDTQYF.

J is TRBJ2-1 and V is TRBV7-8; TRBD2 agrees at 7 bases. Germline CDR1 and CDR2: SGHVS and FQNEAQ. CDR3 length: 16 amino acids. The V segment lost 0 bases and the J segment 3 bases; nucleotides outside the gene matches: 5. The CDR3 region is CASSLAVLAVYNEQFF. The CDR3 DNA sequence: TGTGCCAGCAGCTTAGCCGTTCTAGCGGTCTACAATGAGCAGTTCTTC.

In its sample, this clonotype was seen a few times. The V call is TRBV12-3 or TRBV12-4, the J call TRBJ1-1; no clear D. V was clipped by 5 bases and J by 3 bases, with 13 bases between them. The CDR3 totals 14 residues. The CDR3 coding sequence is TGTGCCAGCAGTGCCCCCCCGATGGACACTGAAGCTTTCTTT. Translated: CASSAPPMDTEAFF.

This clonotype has at least ten counts. V is TRBV6-6 and J is TRBJ1-2; 12 bases agree with TRBD1. The CDR3 is made up of 13 amino acids. The V gene's germline CDR1 is MNHNY and CDR2 SVGAGI (reference sequence). V was pared by 6 bases and J by 7 bases, with 3 bases of the junction left unmatched. Written as DNA, the CDR3 is TGTGCCAGCAGACGGGACAGGGGGCTTGGCTACACCTTC. It is translated as CASRRDRGLGYTF.

The rearrangement links TRBV25-1 to TRBJ1-5; a possible D gene is TRBD1 (5 bases). V lost 5 bases and J 6 bases, leaving 11 bases between the germline ends. Germline V gives CDR1 MGHDK, CDR2 SYGVNS. This CDR3 spans 13 amino acids. The CDR3 DNA is TGTGCCAGCAGTATAGGGGTTTCTCAGCCCCAGCATTTT. This gives the protein CASSIGVSQPQHF.

The chain uses TRBV3-1 and TRBJ2-6; a possible D gene is TRBD1 (6 bases). The V end was cut by 1 base, the J end by 19 bases, with 17 bases between. This CDR3 has 13 amino acids. The germline V gene has CDR1 LGHDT and CDR2 YNNKEL (reference sequence). The CDR3, as DNA: TGTGCCAGCAGCCAAGGGACAGTGACAGTACAAACTTTC. Translation gives CASSQGTVTVQTF.

There are many counts of this clonotype. CDR3 bases: TGTGCCACCAGCGACGCACCAGGGACAGCAGAGACCCAGTACTTC. It yields the protein CATSDAPGTAETQYF. The chain carries TRBV24-1 and TRBJ2-5; 7 bases are shared with TRBD1. Germline values: CDR1 KGHDR, CDR2 SFDVKD. CDR3 length equals 15 residues. After removal of 7 bases from V and 4 bases from J, the junction contained 11 bases not matched to a gene.

This clonotype came up a few times. The chain recombines TRBV7-2 with TRBJ1-4, with 8 bases that match TRBD1. The germline CDR1 and CDR2 sequences are SGHTA and FQGNSA. CDR3 length: 15 amino acids. With V trimmed by 0 bases and J by 7 bases, 4 bases remained unmatched. The CDR3 loop reads CASSLARTGSEKLFF. CDR3 nucleotides: TGTGCCAGCAGCTTAGCCCGGACAGGGAGTGAAAAACTGTTTTTT.

This clonotype appeared a few times. The chain employs TRBV6-1 and TRBJ2-1; 7 bases fit TRBD1. The CDR3 totals 14 residues. Trimming at V came to 1 base and at J to 4 bases, leaving 1 base not matched to a gene. The germline CDR1 and CDR2 sequences are MNHNS and SASEGT. CDR3 nucleotide sequence: TGTGCCAGCAGTGAAGGACAGGGATACAATGAGCAGTTCTTC. It encodes CASSEGQGYNEQFF.

This clonotype was found many times. CDR3 region: CASSLGDSSYGAFF. Here the CDR3 DNA reads TGTGCCAGCAGCTTGGGGGACAGCAGTTATGGAGCTTTCTTT. V gene TRBV5-8 combines with J gene TRBJ1-1; 7 nucleotides match TRBD1. The CDR3 runs 14 residues. Looked up from germline, CDR1 is SGHTS and CDR2 is YDEGEE. The V gene end was trimmed by 0 bases and the J gene end by 10 bases; junction bases not matched to a gene: 9.

At least ten counts were recorded for this clonotype. V and J are TRBV3-1 and TRBJ2-3; a possible D gene is TRBD2 (5 bases). This CDR3 has 15 amino acids. The germline gives CDR1 LGHDT, CDR2 YNNKEL (reference sequence). V dropped 1 base and J dropped 3 bases, with 11 bases sitting between them. CDR3 loop: CASSQAPLGTDTQYF. The CDR3 nucleotides are TGTGCCAGCAGCCAAGCACCACTAGGGACAGATACGCAGTATTTT.

V is TRBV3-1 and J is TRBJ2-7; the D gene could be TRBD1 or TRBD2 (5 bases each). V shed 5 bases and J shed 7 bases, with 21 bases lying between them. CDR3 length equals 15 residues. CDR1 is LGHDT, CDR2 YNNKEL, per germline (reference sequence). The CDR3 loop is CASSSGTHLPGEQYF. The CDR3 DNA is TGTGCCAGCAGCTCCGGGACCCATCTTCCAGGGGAGCAGTACTTC.